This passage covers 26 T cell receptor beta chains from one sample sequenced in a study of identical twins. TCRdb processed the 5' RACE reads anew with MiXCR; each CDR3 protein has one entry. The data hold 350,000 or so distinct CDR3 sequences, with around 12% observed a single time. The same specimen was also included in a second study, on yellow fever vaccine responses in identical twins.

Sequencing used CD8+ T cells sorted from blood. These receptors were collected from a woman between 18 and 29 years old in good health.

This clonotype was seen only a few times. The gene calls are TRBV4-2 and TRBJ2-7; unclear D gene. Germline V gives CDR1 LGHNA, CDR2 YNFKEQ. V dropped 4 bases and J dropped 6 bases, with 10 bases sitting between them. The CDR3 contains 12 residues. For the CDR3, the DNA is TGTGCCAGCAGCCTAAAGCGTGGCGAGCAGTACTTC. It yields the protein CASSLKRGEQYF.

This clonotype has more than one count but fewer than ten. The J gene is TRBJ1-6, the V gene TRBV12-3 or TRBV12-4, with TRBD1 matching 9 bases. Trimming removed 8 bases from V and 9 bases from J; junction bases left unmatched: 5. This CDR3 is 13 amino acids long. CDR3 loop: CASRGQGSSPLHF. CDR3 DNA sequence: TGTGCCAGCCGGGGACAGGGATCTTCACCCCTCCACTTT.

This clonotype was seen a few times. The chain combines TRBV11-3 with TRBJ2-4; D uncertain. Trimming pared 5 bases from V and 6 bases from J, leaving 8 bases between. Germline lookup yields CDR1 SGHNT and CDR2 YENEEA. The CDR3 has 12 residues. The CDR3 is CASSPAGNIQYF. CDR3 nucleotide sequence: TGTGCCAGCAGCCCCGCAGGAAACATTCAGTACTTC.

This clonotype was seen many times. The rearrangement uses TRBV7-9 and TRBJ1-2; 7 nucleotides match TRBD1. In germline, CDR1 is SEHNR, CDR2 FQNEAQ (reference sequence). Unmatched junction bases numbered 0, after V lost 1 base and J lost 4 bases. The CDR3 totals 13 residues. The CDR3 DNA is TGTGCCAGCAGCTTAGACAGGGGCTATGGCTACACCTTC. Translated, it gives CASSLDRGYGYTF.

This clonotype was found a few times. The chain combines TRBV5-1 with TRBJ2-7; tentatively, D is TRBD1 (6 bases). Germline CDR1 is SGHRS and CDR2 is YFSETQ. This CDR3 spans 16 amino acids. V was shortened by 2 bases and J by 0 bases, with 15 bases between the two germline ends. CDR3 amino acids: CASSFFGQGSSYEQYF. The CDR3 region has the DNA TGCGCCAGCAGCTTTTTTGGGCAGGGGAGCTCCTACGAGCAGTACTTC.

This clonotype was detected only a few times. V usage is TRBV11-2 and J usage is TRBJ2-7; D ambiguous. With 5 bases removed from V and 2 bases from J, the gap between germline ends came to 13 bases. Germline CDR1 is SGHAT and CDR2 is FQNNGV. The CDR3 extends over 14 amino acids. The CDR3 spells CASSPRFGPYEQYV. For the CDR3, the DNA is TGTGCCAGCAGCCCCCGTTTTGGACCCTACGAGCAGTACGTC.

CDR3 protein: CACSPGLAGGPSSYNEQFF. CDR3 nucleotide sequence: TGTGCATGCAGTCCGGGACTAGCGGGGGGTCCGAGCTCCTACAATGAGCAGTTCTTC. V gene TRBV12-3 or TRBV12-4 combines with J gene TRBJ2-1, with 15 bases aligning to TRBD2. The CDR3 has 19 residues.

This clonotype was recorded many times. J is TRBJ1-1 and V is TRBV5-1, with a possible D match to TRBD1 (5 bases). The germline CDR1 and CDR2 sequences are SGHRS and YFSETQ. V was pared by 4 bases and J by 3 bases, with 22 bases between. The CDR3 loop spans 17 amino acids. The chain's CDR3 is CASSASGTRGRDTEAFF. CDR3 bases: TGCGCCAGCAGCGCTTCCGGGACCCGGGGAAGGGACACTGAAGCTTTCTTT. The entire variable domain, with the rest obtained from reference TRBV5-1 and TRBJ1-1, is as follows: KAGVTQTPRYLIKTRGQQVTLSCSPISGHRSVSWYQQTPGQGLQFLFEYFSETQRNKGNFPGRFSGRQFSNSRSEMNVSTLELGDSALYLCASSASGTRGRDTEAFFGQGTRLTVV.

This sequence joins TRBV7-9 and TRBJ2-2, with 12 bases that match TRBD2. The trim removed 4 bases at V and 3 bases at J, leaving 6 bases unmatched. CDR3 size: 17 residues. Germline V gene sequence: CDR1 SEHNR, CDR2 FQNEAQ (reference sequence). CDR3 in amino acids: CASSSPASGRDTGELFF. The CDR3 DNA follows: TGTGCCAGCAGCTCACCCGCTAGCGGGAGGGACACCGGGGAGCTGTTTTTT.

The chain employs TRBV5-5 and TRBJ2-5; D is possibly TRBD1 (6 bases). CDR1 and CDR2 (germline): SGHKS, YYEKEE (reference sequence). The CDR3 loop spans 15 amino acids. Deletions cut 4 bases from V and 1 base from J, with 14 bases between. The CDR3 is CASSQRDNSQETQYF. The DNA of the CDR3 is TGTGCCAGCAGCCAAAGGGACAATTCCCAAGAGACCCAGTACTTC.

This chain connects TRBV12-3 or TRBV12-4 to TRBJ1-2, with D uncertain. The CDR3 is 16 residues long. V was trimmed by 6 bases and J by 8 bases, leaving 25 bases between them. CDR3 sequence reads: CASSRPNGRRWEGYTF. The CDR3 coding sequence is TGTGCCAGCAGCCGACCCAACGGACGGAGATGGGAAGGCTACACCTTC.

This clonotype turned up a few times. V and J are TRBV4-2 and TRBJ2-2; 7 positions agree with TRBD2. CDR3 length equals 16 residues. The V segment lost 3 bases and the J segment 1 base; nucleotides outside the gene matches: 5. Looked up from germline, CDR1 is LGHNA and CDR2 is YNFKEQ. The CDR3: CASSQRASGNTGELFF. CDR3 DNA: TGTGCCAGCAGCCAGAGGGCTAGCGGGAACACCGGGGAGCTGTTTTTT.

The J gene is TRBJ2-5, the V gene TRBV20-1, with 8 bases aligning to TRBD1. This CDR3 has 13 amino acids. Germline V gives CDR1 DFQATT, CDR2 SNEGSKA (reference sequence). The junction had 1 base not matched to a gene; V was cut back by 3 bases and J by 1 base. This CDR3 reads CSARGTGQETQYF. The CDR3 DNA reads TGCAGTGCTAGGGGGACAGGCCAAGAGACCCAGTACTTC.

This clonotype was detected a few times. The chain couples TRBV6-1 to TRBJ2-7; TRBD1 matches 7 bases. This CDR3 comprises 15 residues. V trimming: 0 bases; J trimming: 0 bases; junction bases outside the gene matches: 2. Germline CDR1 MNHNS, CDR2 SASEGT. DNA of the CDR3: TGTGCCAGCAGTGAAGCGACAGGGAGCTCCTACGAGCAGTACTTC. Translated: CASSEATGSSYEQYF.

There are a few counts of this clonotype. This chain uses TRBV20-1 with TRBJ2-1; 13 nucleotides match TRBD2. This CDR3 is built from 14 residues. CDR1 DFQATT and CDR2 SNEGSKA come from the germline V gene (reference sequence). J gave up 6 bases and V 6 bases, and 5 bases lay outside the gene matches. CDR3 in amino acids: CSAPGLAGPNEQFF. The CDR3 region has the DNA TGCAGTGCCCCGGGACTAGCGGGACCCAATGAGCAGTTCTTC.

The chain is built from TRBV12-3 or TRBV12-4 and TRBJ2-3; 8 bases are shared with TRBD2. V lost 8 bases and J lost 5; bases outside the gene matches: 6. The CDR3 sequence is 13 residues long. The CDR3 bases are TGTGCCAGCGGCACTAGCGGAGGAGATACGCAGTATTTT. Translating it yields CASGTSGGDTQYF.

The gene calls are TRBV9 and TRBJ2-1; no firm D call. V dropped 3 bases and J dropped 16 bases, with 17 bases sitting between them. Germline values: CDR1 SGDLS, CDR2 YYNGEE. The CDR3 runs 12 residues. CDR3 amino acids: CASSGNSPALFF. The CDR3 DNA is TGTGCCAGCAGCGGAAACAGTCCTGCACTATTCTTC.

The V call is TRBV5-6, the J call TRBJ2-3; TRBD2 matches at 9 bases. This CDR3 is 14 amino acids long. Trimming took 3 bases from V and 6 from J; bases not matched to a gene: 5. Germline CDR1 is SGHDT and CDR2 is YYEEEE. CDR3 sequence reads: CASSSPSGRDTQYF. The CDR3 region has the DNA TGTGCCAGCAGCTCCCCCAGCGGGAGGGATACGCAGTATTTT.

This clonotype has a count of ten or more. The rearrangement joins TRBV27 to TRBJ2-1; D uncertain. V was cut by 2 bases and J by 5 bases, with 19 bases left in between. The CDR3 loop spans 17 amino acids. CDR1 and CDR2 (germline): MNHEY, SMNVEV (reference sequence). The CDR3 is CASSLTPPWESHNEQFF. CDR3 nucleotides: TGTGCCAGCAGTTTAACCCCCCCGTGGGAAAGCCACAATGAGCAGTTCTTC.

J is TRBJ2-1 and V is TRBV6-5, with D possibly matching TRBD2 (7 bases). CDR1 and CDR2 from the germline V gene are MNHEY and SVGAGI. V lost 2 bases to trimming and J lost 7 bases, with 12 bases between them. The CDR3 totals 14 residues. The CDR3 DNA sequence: TGTGCCAGCAGTTACACGGGGGGACAAAATGAGCAGTTCTTC. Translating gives CASSYTGGQNEQFF.

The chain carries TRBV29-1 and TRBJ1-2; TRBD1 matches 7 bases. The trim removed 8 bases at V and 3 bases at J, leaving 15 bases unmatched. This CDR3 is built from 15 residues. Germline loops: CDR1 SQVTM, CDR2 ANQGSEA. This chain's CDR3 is CSSLKTGEEDYGYTF. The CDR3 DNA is TGCAGCTCCCTTAAAACAGGGGAAGAGGACTATGGCTACACCTTC.

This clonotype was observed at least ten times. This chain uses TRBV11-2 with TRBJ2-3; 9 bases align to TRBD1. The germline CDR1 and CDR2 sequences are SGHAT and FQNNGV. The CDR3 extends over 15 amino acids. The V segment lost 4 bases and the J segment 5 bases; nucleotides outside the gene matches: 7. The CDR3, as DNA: TGTGCCAGCAGCTACCGGGACAGGGAAATAGATACGCAGTATTTT. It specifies CASSYRDREIDTQYF. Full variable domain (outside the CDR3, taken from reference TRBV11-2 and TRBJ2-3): EAGVAQSPRYKIIEKRQSVAFWCNPISGHATLYWYQQILGQGPKLLIQFQNNGVVDDSQLPKDRFSAERLKGVDSTLKIQPAKLEDSAVYLCASSYRDREIDTQYFGPGTRLTVL.

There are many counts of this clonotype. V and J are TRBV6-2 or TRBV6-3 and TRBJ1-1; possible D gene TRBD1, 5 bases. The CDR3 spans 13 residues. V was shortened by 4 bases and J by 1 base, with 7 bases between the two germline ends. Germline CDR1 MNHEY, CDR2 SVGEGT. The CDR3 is CASSSTENTEAFF. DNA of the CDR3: TGTGCCAGCAGTTCGACAGAGAACACTGAAGCTTTCTTT.

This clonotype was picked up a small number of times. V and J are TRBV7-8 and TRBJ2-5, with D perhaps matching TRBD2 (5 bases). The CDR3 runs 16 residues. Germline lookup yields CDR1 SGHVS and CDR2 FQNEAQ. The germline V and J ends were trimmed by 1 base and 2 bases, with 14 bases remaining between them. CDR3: CASSLEKGEGQETQYF. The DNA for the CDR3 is TGTGCCAGCAGCTTAGAGAAGGGAGAAGGACAAGAGACCCAGTACTTC.

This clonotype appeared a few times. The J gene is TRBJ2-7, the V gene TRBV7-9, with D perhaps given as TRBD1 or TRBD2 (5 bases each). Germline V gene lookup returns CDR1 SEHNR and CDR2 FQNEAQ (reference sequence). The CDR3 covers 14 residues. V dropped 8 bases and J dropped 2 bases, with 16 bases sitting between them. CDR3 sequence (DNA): TGTGCCAGCGATAGAGGGGCAGGCACCTACGAGCAGTACTTC. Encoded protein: CASDRGAGTYEQYF.

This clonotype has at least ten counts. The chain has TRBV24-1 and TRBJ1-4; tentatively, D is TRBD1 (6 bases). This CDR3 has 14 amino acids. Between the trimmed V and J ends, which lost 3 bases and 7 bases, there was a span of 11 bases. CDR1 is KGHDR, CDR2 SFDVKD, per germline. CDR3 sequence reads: CATSDQGSAEKLFF. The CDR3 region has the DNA TGTGCCACCAGTGATCAGGGGTCGGCTGAAAAACTGTTTTTT.